This record looks at one T cell receptor (beta chain) sequence and its context. Its antigen remains unidentified. It has no much larger one-base neighbor in the sample; base qualities were not kept. The germline V gene specifies LGHNA as CDR1 and YSLEER as CDR2. From the cysteine up to the phenylalanine, the CDR3 has a length of 17 residues. The CDR3 DNA has 51 bases and is translated from base 1. Deletion took 0 bases off V and 0 bases off J, with a span of 12 bases between the germline ends. These data are taken from a study of OX40 agonist ivuxolimab in advanced cancers. With respect to the entire study: Ivuxolimab was a fully human IgG2 agonistic monoclonal antibody targeting the costimulatory receptor OX40 (CD134). Intravenous ivuxolimab was administered to patients every 2 weeks at six dose levels: 0.01, 0.1, 0.3, 1.5, 3 and 10 mg/kg. Among the approximately 50 dose-escalation patients, about 20 had hepatocellular carcinoma, about 15 melanoma, 9 renal cell carcinoma and 9 head and neck cancer. In the dose-escalation cohort, around four fifths of patients were male, and the mean age was roughly 60 years with a range of roughly 23 to 79. Patients were allowed to have had prior anti-PD-1, anti-PD-L1 or anti-CTLA-4 therapy, and approximately 40% of the dose-escalation patients had previously received checkpoint inhibitors. Three dose-escalation patients achieved partial responses, one with hepatocellular carcinoma and two with cutaneous melanoma. Peripheral TCRbeta sequencing aimed to test whether ivuxolimab altered TCR sequence diversity and caused clonal T-cell expansion. The paper reports the monotherapy dose-escalation portion (N of about 50 patients) of the phase I ivuxolimab trial.

On the study overall, not on this receptor specifically: Low levels of normalized T-cell clonal expansion were also seen in some nonresponding patients. At doses of 0.1 to 3.0 mg/kg, clonal expansion of both CD4+ and CD8+ blood T cells was observed from baseline to week 6. After ivuxolimab, more expanded clones were found on average in CD8+ T cells than in CD4+ T cells. Antigen specificity was not determined for the clonally expanded peripheral T cells. In the 0.1-3.0 mg/kg groups, partial responders were among the patients with the lowest normalized peripheral clonal expansion, particularly in CD8+ T cells.

To sequence the TCRbeta CDR3 region, genomic DNA was isolated from the sorted cells. The immunoSEQ Assay was used for sequencing of TCRbeta CDR3 regions. Here the immuneACCESS table is served through TCRdb, limited to in-frame sequences with V and J called. Missing clones are a known gap in these copies; in checked studies unresolved V genes cover under half, and the rest lacks a known reason. Recorded for this sample are about 52,000 clones; roughly 80% of them occurred a single time. The ten largest clones take up around 3.9% of the sample. The trial excluded patients who had a history of autoimmune disease or who were on systemic immunosuppression. Peripheral blood for TCR sequencing was collected from all dose cohorts at baseline, on cycle 4 day 1, and on cycle 7 day 1. The samples were drawn from a first-in-human, open-label, multicenter phase I dose-escalation trial of ivuxolimab. The trial enrolled adults with locally advanced or metastatic head and neck squamous cell, hepatocellular, melanoma or renal cell carcinoma. Before TCR sequencing, CD4+ and CD8+ T cells were separately sorted from peripheral blood.

This TCR derives from an adult with an advanced solid tumor such as melanoma, head and neck, liver or kidney cancer. The rearranged segments are TRBV4-3 and TRBJ2-1, with the identity of the D gene unclear. Sequencing used CD4+ or CD8+ T cells sorted from blood, obtained in a trial of the OX40 agonist ivuxolimab. The sequenced DNA: TGCGCCAGCAGCCAAGATTACGGCAGCTTCTCCTACAATGAGCAGTTCTTC. This encodes CASSQDYGSFSYNEQFF.